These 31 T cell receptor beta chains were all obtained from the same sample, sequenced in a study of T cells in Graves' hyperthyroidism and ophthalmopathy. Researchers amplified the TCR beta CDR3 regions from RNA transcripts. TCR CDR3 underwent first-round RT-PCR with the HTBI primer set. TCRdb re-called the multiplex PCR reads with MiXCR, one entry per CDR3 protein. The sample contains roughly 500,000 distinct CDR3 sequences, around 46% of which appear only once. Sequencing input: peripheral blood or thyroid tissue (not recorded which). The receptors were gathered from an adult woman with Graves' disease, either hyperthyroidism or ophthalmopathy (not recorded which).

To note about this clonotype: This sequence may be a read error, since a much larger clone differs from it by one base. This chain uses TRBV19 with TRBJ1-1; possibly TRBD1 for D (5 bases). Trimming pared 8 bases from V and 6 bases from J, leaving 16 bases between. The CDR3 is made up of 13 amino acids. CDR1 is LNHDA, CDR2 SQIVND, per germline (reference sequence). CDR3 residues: CASSGRMFAEAFF. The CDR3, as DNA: TGTGCCAGTTCGGGACGGATGTTCGCTGAAGCTTTCTTT.

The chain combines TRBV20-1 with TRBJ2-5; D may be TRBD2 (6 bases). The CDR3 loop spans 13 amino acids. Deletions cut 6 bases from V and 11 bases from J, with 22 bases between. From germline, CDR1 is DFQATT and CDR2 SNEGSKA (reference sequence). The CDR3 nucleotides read TGCAGTGCCACGACTAGGCCCACAGATACGCAGTACTTC. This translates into CSATTRPTDTQYF.

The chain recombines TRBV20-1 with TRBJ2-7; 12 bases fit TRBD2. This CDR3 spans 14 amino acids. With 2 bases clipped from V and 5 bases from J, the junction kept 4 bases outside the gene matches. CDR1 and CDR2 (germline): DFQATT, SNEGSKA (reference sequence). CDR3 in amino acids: CSARSTSGRNEQYF. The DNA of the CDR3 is TGCAGTGCTAGAAGCACTAGCGGGAGGAACGAGCAGTACTTC.

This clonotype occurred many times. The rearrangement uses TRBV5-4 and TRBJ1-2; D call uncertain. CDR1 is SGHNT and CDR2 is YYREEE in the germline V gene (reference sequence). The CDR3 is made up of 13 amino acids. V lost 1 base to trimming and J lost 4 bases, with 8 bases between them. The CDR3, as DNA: TGTGCCAGCAGCTTGATGTCTGTCTATGGCTACACCTTC. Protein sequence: CASSLMSVYGYTF. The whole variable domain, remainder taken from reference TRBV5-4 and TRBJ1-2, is ETGVTQSPTHLIKTRGQQVTLRCSSQSGHNTVSWYQQALGQGPQFIFQYYREEENGRGNFPPRFSGLQFPNYSSELNVNALELDDSALYLCASSLMSVYGYTFGSGTRLTVV.

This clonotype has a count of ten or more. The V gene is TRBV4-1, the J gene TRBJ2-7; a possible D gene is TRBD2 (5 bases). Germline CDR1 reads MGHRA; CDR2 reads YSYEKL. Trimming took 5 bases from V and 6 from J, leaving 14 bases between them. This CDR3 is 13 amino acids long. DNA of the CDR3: TGCGCCAGCAGCTACCTTGTAGGGAGCGAGCAGTACTTC. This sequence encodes CASSYLVGSEQYF.

CDR3 loop: CASSLSGSPQETQYF. Written as DNA, the CDR3 is TGCGCCAGCAGCTTGTCCGGGAGCCCTCAAGAGACCCAGTACTTC. The V gene is TRBV10-2, the J gene TRBJ2-5; D is possibly TRBD2 (6 bases). Per germline, CDR1 WSHSY and CDR2 SAAADI. The CDR3 is 15 amino acids. Deletions cut 6 bases from V and 2 bases from J, with 16 bases between.

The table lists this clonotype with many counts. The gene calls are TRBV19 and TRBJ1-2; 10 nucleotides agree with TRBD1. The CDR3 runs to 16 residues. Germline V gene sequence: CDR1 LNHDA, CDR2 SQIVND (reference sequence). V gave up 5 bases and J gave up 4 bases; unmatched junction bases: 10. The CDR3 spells CASSPEGQGITYGYTF. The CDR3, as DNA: TGTGCCAGTAGTCCGGAGGGACAGGGGATCACCTATGGCTACACCTTC.

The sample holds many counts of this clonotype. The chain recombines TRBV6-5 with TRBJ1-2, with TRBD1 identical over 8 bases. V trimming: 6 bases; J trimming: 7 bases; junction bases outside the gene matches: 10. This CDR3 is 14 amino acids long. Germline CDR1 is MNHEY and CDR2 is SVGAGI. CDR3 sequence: CASRPTGVRGGYTF. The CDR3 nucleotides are TGTGCCAGCAGGCCGACAGGGGTACGGGGTGGCTACACCTTC.

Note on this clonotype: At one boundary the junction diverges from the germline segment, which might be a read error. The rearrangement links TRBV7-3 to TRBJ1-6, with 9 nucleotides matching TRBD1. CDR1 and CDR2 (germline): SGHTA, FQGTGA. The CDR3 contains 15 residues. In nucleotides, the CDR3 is TGTGCCAGCAGCCCAGGACAGGGGAGTAATTCAACCCTCCACTTT. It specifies CASSPGQGSNSTLHF.

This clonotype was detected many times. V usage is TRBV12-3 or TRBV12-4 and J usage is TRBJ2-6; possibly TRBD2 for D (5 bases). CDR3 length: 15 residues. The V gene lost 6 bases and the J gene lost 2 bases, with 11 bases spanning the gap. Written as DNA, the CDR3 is TGTGCCAGCAGCAAGACGAGGGCTGGGGCCAACGTCCTGACTTTC. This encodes CASSKTRAGANVLTF.

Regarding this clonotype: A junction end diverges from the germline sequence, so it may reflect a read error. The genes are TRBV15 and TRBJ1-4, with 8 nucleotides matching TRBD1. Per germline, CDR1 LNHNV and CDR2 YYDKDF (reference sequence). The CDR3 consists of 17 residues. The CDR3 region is CASSQTWTGTIREKLFF. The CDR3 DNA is TGTGCCAGCAGCCAGACTTGGACAGGGACAATCAGGGAAAAACTGTTTTTT.

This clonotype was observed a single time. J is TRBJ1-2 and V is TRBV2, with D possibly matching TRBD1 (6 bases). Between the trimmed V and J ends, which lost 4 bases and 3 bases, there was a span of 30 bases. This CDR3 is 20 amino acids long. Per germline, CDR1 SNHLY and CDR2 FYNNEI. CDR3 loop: CASSGRGGQGVKFLDYGYTF. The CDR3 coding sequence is TGTGCCAGCAGTGGCCGCGGGGGCCAAGGGGTCAAGTTTTTGGACTATGGCTACACCTTC. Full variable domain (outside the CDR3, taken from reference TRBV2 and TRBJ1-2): EPEVTQTPSHQVTQMGQEVILRCVPISNHLYFYWYRQILGQKVEFLVSFYNNEISEKSEIFDDQFSVERPDGSNFTLKIRSTKLEDSAMYFCASSGRGGQGVKFLDYGYTFGSGTRLTVV.

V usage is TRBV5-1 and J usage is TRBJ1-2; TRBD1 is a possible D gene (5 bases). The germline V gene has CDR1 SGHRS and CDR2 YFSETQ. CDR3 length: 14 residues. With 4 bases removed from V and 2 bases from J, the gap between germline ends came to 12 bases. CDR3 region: CASSTGHVNYGYTF. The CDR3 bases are TGCGCCAGCAGCACAGGACACGTGAACTATGGCTACACCTTC.

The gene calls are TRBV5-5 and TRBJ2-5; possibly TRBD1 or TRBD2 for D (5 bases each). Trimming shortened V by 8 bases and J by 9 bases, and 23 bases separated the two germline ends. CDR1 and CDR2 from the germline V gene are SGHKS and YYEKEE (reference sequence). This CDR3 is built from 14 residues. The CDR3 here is CASSRDRPNQPQYF. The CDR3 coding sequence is TGTGCCAGTTCTCGGGACCGCCCAAATCAGCCCCAGTACTTC. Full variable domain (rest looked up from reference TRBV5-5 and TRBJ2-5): DAGVTQSPTHLIKTRGQQVTLRCSPISGHKSVSWYQQVLGQGPQFIFQYYEKEERGRGNFPDRFSARQFPNYSSELNVNALLLGDSALYLCASSRDRPNQPQYFGPGTRLLVL.

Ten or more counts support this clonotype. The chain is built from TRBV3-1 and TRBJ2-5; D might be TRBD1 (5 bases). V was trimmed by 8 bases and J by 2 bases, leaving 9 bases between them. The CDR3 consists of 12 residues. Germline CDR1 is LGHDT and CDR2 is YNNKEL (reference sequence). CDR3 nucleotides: TGTGCCAGCGGTCGGACACAAGAGACCCAGTACTTC. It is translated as CASGRTQETQYF.

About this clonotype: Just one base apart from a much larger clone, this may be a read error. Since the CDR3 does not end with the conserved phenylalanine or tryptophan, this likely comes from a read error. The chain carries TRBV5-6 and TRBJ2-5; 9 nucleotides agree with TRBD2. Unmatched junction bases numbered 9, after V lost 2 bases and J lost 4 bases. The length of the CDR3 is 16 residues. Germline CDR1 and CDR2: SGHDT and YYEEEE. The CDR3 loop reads CASSFPSSGMRETQYL. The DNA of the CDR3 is TGTGCCAGCAGCTTTCCGTCTAGCGGGATGCGAGAGACCCAGTACCTC.

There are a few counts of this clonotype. The CDR3 DNA is TGTGCCGGGTCGGCAGATAGCAATCAGCCCCAGCATTTT. It is translated as CAGSADSNQPQHF. The rearrangement joins TRBV30 to TRBJ1-5, with D uncertain. Trimming stripped 8 bases from V and 0 bases from J, with 11 bases between. This CDR3 comprises 13 residues. CDR1 is GTSNPN and CDR2 is SVGIG in the germline V gene (reference sequence).

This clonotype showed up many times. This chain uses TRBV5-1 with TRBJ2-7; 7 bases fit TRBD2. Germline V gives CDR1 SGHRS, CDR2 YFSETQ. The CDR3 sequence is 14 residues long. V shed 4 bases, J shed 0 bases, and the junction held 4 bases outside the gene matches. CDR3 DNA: TGCGCCAGCAGCGGGGGGGACCACTCCTACGAGCAGTACTTC. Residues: CASSGGDHSYEQYF.

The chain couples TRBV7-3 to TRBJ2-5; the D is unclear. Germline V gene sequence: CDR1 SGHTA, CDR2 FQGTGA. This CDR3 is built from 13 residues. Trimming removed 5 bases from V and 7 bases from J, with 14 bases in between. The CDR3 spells CASSVHTGGTQYF. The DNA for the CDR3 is TGTGCCAGCAGCGTTCATACCGGCGGGACCCAGTACTTC.

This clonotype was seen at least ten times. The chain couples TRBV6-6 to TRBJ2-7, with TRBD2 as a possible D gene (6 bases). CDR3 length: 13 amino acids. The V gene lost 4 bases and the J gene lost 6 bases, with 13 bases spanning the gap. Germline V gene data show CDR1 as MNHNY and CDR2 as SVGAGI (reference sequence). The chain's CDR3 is CASSSRDSGEQYF. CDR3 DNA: TGTGCCAGCAGTTCTCGAGATAGCGGCGAGCAGTACTTC.

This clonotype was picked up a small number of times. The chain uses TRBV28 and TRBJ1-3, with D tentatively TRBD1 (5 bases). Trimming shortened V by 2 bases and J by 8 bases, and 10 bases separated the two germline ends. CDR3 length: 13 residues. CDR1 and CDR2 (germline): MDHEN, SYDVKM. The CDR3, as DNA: TGTGCCAGCAGTTTAGGAGGGGTGTACACCATATATTTT. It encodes CASSLGGVYTIYF.

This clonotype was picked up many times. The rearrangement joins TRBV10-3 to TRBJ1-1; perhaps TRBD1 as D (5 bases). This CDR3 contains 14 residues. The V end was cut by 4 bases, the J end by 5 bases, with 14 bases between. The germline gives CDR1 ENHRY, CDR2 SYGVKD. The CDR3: CAISGTQGRTEAFF. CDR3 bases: TGTGCCATCAGTGGCACGCAGGGTCGGACTGAAGCTTTCTTT.

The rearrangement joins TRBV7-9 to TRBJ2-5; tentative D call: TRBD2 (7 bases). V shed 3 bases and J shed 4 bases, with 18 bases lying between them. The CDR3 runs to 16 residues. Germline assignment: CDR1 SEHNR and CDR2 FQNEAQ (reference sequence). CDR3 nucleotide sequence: TGTGCCAGCAGCTTGCGTGATTGGGGAGGGGGAGAGACCCAGTACTTC. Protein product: CASSLRDWGGGETQYF.

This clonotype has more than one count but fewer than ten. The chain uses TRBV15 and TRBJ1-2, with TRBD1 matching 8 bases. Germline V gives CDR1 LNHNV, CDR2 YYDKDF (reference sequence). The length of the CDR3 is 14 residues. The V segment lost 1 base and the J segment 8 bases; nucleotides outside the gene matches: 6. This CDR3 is CATSRVDRGEGYTF. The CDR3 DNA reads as TGTGCCACCAGCAGAGTAGACAGGGGTGAAGGCTACACCTTC.

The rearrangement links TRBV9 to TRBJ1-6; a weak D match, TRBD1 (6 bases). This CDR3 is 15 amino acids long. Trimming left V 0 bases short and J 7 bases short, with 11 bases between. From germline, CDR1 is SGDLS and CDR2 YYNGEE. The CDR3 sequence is CASSVGAQGNSPLHF. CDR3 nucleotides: TGTGCCAGCAGCGTAGGAGCGCAGGGGAATTCACCCCTCCACTTT. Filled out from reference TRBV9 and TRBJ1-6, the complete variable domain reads DSGVTQTPKHLITATGQRVTLRCSPRSGDLSVYWYQQSLDQGLQFLIQYYNGEERAKGNILERFSAQQFPDLHSELNLSSLELGDSALYFCASSVGAQGNSPLHFGNGTRLTVT.

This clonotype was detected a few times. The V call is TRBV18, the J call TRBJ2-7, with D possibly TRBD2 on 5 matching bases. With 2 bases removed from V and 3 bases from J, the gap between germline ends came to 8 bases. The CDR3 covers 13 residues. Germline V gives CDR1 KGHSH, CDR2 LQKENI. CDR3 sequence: CASSPGRDYEQYF. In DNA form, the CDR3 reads TGTGCCAGCTCACCAGGGAGAGACTACGAGCAGTACTTC.

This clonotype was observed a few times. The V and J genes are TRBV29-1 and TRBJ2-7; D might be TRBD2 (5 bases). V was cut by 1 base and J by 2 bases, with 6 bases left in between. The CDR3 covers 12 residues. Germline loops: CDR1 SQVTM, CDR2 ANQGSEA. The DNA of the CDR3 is TGCAGCGTTGAAGGGGAGCCCTACGAGCAGTACTTC. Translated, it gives CSVEGEPYEQYF.

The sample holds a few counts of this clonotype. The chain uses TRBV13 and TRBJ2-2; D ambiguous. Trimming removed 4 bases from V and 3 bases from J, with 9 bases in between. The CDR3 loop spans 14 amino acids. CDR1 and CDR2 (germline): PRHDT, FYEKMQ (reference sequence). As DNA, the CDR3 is TGTGCCAGCAGCTCCGGGCCGTACACCGGGGAGCTGTTTTTT. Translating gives CASSSGPYTGELFF.

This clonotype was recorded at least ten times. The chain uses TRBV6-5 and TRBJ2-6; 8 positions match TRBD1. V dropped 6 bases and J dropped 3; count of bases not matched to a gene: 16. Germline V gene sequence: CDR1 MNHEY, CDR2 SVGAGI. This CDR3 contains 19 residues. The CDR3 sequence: CASSSETYRGFGGANVLTF. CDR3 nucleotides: TGTGCCAGCAGCTCCGAAACCTACAGGGGGTTCGGTGGGGCCAACGTCCTGACTTTC.

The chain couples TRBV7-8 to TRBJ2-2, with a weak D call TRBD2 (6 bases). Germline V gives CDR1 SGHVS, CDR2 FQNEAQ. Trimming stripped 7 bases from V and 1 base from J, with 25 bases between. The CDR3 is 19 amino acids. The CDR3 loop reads CASTMRWGEGSLNTGELFF. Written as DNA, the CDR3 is TGTGCCAGCACCATGAGGTGGGGGGAAGGGTCCCTGAACACCGGGGAGCTGTTTTTT.

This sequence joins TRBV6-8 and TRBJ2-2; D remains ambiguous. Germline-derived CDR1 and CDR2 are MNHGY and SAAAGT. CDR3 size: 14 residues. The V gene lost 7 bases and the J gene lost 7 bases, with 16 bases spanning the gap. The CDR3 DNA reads TGTGCCAGCACCCCTTGGGCTCGAAGCGGGGAGCTGTTTTTT. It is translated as CASTPWARSGELFF.